These T cell receptor beta chains were read from a single sample in a study of T cell responses to AZD1222 COVID-19 vaccine. Sequenced by immunoSEQ multiplex PCR; TCRdb stores in-frame clones only, minus some. The table includes about 100,000 clones, around nine tenths detected once. Material: peripheral blood, obtained on day 0 of AZD1222 vaccination. The receptors were gathered from an adult in good health. CDR3s leave out the opening cysteine and the closing phenylalanine or tryptophan. A D gene is named only where the DNA matches it firmly.

j_call	d_call	v_call	cdr3_aa
TRBJ2-1	-	TRBV7-3	ASSLTFMGGSNEQF
TRBJ2-2	-	TRBV9	ASSAGRWGGSGELF
TRBJ2-2	TRBD1	TRBV5-1	ASSRGTGPGELF
TRBJ2-7	TRBD1	TRBV12-3/TRBV12-4	ASRRQGSYEQY
TRBJ1-6	-	TRBV4-1	ASSNRDTSGYSSLH
TRBJ1-1	-	TRBV11-2	ASSLGPGNTEAF
TRBJ1-5	-	TRBV21-1	ASSTDPNQPQH
TRBJ1-2	-	TRBV9	ASSANRVHGYT
TRBJ1-2	-	TRBV6-5	ASSEKDGEVTGYT
TRBJ2-7	-	TRBV12-3/TRBV12-4	ASSFAGAYEQY
TRBJ2-1	TRBD1	TRBV5-1	ASSFNRDRGFDEQF
TRBJ1-2	TRBD1	TRBV12-5	ASALTRGQDNYGYT
TRBJ1-1	-	TRBV7-9	ASSLDRPEAF
TRBJ2-2	TRBD1	TRBV7-2	ASSLQGAGELF
TRBJ2-3	-	TRBV6-4	ASIQGSTDTQY
TRBJ1-1	-	TRBV5-1	ASTPMENSRYRTFTEAF